This note documents a single TCR beta chain sequence. The CDR3 runs to 17 residues. CDR1 is SGDLS and CDR2 is YYNGEE in the germline V gene. V shed 0 bases, J shed 0 bases, and the junction held 6 bases outside the gene matches. The record originates from a study of blood T cell repertoires in COVID-19. Overall study: Samples taken during acute and convalescent COVID-19 were collected in the United States, Italy and Spain.

As handled by the study authors: Estimation of nucleated cell counts relied on the amplification of reference gene primers. TCRdb's table, derived via immunoSEQ multiplex PCR, lists solely in-frame clones and lacks some. V and J calls and clone size follow that table, whereas D and trimming were derived from the DNA. The sample records roughly 61,000 clones, more than 60% being singletons. This receptor was identified in a woman between 65 and 79 years old with acute or convalescent COVID-19. V usage is TRBV9 and J usage is TRBJ2-1; 7 positions match TRBD1. The sample was peripheral blood. The CDR3 nucleotides read TGTGCCAGCAGCGTAGGAGGTAGACAGGGCTCCTACAATGAGCAGTTCTTC. Translated, it gives CASSVGGRQGSYNEQFF.